The clone carrying this T cell receptor beta chain was observed a handful of times. Antigen: not known. The sample originates from a study of vaccination effects on CD4 cells after COVID-19. Germline V gene data show CDR1 as LGHDT and CDR2 as YNNKEL (reference sequence). The V gene lost 4 bases and the J gene lost 7 bases, with 11 bases spanning the gap. The CDR3 contains 14 residues. Viral peptide pools were used in the ViraFEST assay to expand antigen-specific CD4+ T cells, and sequencing came afterward. Having been cultured for 9 to 11 days, the cells underwent CD4+ T cell isolation. The individual was infected with SARS-CoV-2 between March and December 2020, as confirmed by PCR. Profiling relied on immunoSEQ multiplex PCR, and the TCRdb table lists in-frame clones only, not all of them. The repertoire holds 30,000 to 40,000 clones, with just under 75% as singletons.

This sample comprised CD4+ T cells from PBMCs cultured with a peptide pool, obtained before COVID-19 vaccination. The J gene is TRBJ1-6, the V gene TRBV3-1 (or the pseudogene TRBV3-2); no reliable D call. This TCR derives from a human donor who had a prior SARS-CoV-2 infection. For the CDR3, the DNA is TGTGCCAGCAGCCTTATATTCGGCAATTCACCCCTCCACTTT. Its translation: CASSLIFGNSPLHF.